The 17 T cell receptor beta chains below were found in one sample sequenced in a study of shared clonotypes between healthy human individuals. Here immunoSEQ multiplex PCR was the method, and the copy in TCRdb shows in-frame clones only, minus some. The sample includes about 1 million clones, around 74% seen only once; the top ten take 1.2% to 1.5%. Input material: memory CD4+ T cells sorted from blood. Noted subset: CD45RA-negative fraction. Receptors were obtained from a man in his late teens or twenties in good health.

The J gene is TRBJ1-3, the V gene TRBV12-5; D perhaps matches TRBD1 (5 bases). V was cut by 3 bases and J by 0 bases, with 9 bases left in between. CDR1 and CDR2 (germline): LGHNT, FRNRAP. The CDR3 has 15 residues. CDR3 DNA sequence: TGTGCTAGTGGTTTTGGACACCTCTCTGGAAACACCATATATTTT. Translated: CASGFGHLSGNTIYF. The full variable domain, its missing parts supplied by reference TRBV12-5 and TRBJ1-3, is DARVTQTPRHKVTEMGQEVTMRCQPILGHNTVFWYRQTMMQGLELLAYFRNRAPLDDSGMPKDRFSAEMPDATLATLKIQPSEPRDSAVYFCASGFGHLSGNTIYFGEGSWLTVV.

The chain has TRBV11-3 and TRBJ2-2, with unresolved D. Germline CDR1 SGHNT, CDR2 YENEEA. This CDR3 comprises 16 residues. V dropped 5 bases and J dropped 2 bases, with 15 bases sitting between them. DNA for the CDR3: TGTGCCAGCAGCCGCTCGGGTAAAACAAACACCGGGGAGCTGTTTTTT. It yields the protein CASSRSGKTNTGELFF.

The chain uses TRBV28 and TRBJ2-4; 9 nucleotides line up with TRBD2. Germline loops: CDR1 MDHEN, CDR2 SYDVKM. Trimming removed 3 bases from V and 4 bases from J; junction bases left unmatched: 4. This CDR3 comprises 15 residues. As DNA, the CDR3 is TGTGCCAGCAGTTTCCTCCTAGCGGGAAAAAACATTCAGTACTTC. Its protein is CASSFLLAGKNIQYF.

V gene TRBV29-1 combines with J gene TRBJ2-3; D not certain. V was cut by 3 bases and J by 3 bases, with 10 bases left in between. This CDR3 region has 13 residues. CDR1 and CDR2 from the germline V gene are SQVTM and ANQGSEA. CDR3 amino acids: CSVESPVTDTQYF. DNA for the CDR3: TGCAGCGTTGAGTCCCCGGTGACAGATACGCAGTATTTT.

This clone came up a few times. The chain carries TRBV13 and TRBJ1-1; tentatively, D is TRBD1 (5 bases). Germline V lookup: CDR1 PRHDT, CDR2 FYEKMQ (reference sequence). This CDR3 is built from 15 residues. Trimming shortened V by 1 base and J by 4 bases, and 13 bases separated the two germline ends. The CDR3 is CASSLVPGLSTEAFF. CDR3 DNA: TGTGCCAGCAGCTTAGTCCCAGGGTTGAGCACTGAAGCTTTCTTT.

The sample holds one count of this clone. The genes are TRBV4-1 and TRBJ2-1; D remains unclear. Germline assignment: CDR1 MGHRA and CDR2 YSYEKL. V was pared by 0 bases and J by 0 bases, with 12 bases between. The CDR3 is 17 amino acids. The DNA of the CDR3 is TGCGCCAGCAGCCAAGAGGGCGGCCTCAGCTCCTACAATGAGCAGTTCTTC. It is translated as CASSQEGGLSSYNEQFF.

The chain joins TRBV19 to TRBJ1-5; 7 nucleotides agree with TRBD1. Germline V CDR1 and CDR2: LNHDA, SQIVND (reference sequence). The CDR3 is made up of 14 amino acids. After removal of 9 bases from V and 7 bases from J, the junction contained 12 bases not matched to a gene. The CDR3 sequence: CASQSETGRQPQHF. The CDR3 nucleotides are TGTGCCAGCCAGTCGGAGACAGGGCGCCAGCCCCAGCATTTT.

The chain couples TRBV5-1 to TRBJ2-3; TRBD2 agrees at 11 bases. Per germline, CDR1 SGHRS and CDR2 YFSETQ. V was pared by 3 bases and J by 2 bases, with 5 bases of the junction left unmatched. The CDR3 totals 16 residues. The DNA of the CDR3 is TGCGCCAGCAGCTGGGTACTAGCGGGAGACACAGATACGCAGTATTTT. Its protein product is CASSWVLAGDTDTQYF.

This rearrangement joins TRBV2 to TRBJ2-2; 7 bases align to TRBD1. The CDR3 runs 12 residues. Germline V gives CDR1 SNHLY, CDR2 FYNNEI. J was trimmed by 6 bases and V by 6 bases; bases with no gene match: 1. The CDR3 coding sequence is TGTGCCAGCAGAACAGGGGCCGGGGAGCTGTTTTTT. Translated: CASRTGAGELFF.

The genes are TRBV28 and TRBJ2-5; a possible D gene is TRBD2 (5 bases). The CDR3 contains 13 residues. Germline CDR1 MDHEN, CDR2 SYDVKM. V was cut by 6 bases and J by 9 bases, with 17 bases left in between. Written as DNA, the CDR3 is TGTGCCAGCAGCCGTCTAGCTAAGAGATCCCAGTACTTC. Protein product: CASSRLAKRSQYF.

The CDR3: CASSLAPSGGTDTQYF. The CDR3 nucleotides are TGTGCCAGCAGCTTAGCCCCTAGCGGGGGGACAGATACGCAGTATTTT. The rearrangement joins TRBV7-3 to TRBJ2-3; TRBD2 matches 11 bases. Germline values: CDR1 SGHTA, CDR2 FQGTGA. V dropped 2 bases and J dropped 3; count of bases not matched to a gene: 4. The CDR3 loop spans 16 amino acids.

The genes are TRBV27 and TRBJ2-7; D is perhaps TRBD2 (5 bases). Trimming stripped 7 bases from V and 2 bases from J, with 15 bases between. CDR3 length: 14 amino acids. Germline CDR1 and CDR2: MNHEY and SMNVEV (reference sequence). CDR3 sequence reads: CASTGDGVPYEQYF. In DNA, the CDR3 is TGTGCCAGCACCGGAGACGGGGTCCCCTACGAGCAGTACTTC.

This clone appeared once. The chain combines TRBV6-6 with TRBJ1-1; D not certain. This CDR3 contains 12 residues. CDR1 is MNHNY, CDR2 SVGAGI, per germline (reference sequence). V was clipped by 2 bases and J by 7 bases, with 8 bases between them. The DNA for the CDR3 is TGTGCCAGCAGTTACAGTGATGGTGAAGCTTTCTTT. Translating it yields CASSYSDGEAFF.

This chain uses TRBV6-5 with TRBJ2-1, with 8 bases that match TRBD1. The germline V gene has CDR1 MNHEY and CDR2 SVGAGI. The J segment lost 2 bases and the V segment lost 8 bases, leaving 5 bases of the junction unmatched. CDR3 size: 14 residues. This CDR3 reads CASRARGPYNEQFF. The CDR3, as DNA: TGTGCCAGCCGCGCCAGGGGGCCCTACAATGAGCAGTTCTTC.

The chain uses TRBV7-9 and TRBJ1-3; a possible D gene is TRBD1 (6 bases). Trimming took 5 bases from V and 10 from J, leaving 15 bases between them. The V gene's germline CDR1 is SEHNR and CDR2 FQNEAQ (reference sequence). CDR3 length: 13 residues. CDR3 protein: CASSPGDKGTIYF. The DNA of the CDR3 is TGTGCCAGCAGCCCTGGGGACAAAGGAACCATATATTTT.

The chain links TRBV5-6 to TRBJ2-1; TRBD2 matches 7 bases. With V trimmed by 6 bases and J by 4 bases, 10 bases remained unmatched. The CDR3 runs to 15 residues. Germline-derived CDR1 and CDR2 are SGHDT and YYEEEE. The DNA of the CDR3 is TGTGCCAGCACCGTCATGGTGGGAGGGTACAATGAGCAGTTCTTC. Translated, it gives CASTVMVGGYNEQFF. Supplemented by reference TRBV5-6 and TRBJ2-1, the full variable domain reads DAGVTQSPTHLIKTRGQQVTLRCSPKSGHDTVSWYQQALGQGPQFIFQYYEEEERQRGNFPDRFSGHQFPNYSSELNVNALLLGDSALYLCASTVMVGGYNEQFFGPGTRLTVL.

CDR3 DNA: TGTGCCAGCTCACCACGGCCGTCCTCCTATGGCTACACCTTC. Protein product: CASSPRPSSYGYTF. This rearrangement joins TRBV18 to TRBJ1-2; D gene uncertain. The CDR3 length is 14 residues. Deletions cut 1 base from V and 4 bases from J, with 10 bases between. Germline assignment: CDR1 KGHSH and CDR2 LQKENI.